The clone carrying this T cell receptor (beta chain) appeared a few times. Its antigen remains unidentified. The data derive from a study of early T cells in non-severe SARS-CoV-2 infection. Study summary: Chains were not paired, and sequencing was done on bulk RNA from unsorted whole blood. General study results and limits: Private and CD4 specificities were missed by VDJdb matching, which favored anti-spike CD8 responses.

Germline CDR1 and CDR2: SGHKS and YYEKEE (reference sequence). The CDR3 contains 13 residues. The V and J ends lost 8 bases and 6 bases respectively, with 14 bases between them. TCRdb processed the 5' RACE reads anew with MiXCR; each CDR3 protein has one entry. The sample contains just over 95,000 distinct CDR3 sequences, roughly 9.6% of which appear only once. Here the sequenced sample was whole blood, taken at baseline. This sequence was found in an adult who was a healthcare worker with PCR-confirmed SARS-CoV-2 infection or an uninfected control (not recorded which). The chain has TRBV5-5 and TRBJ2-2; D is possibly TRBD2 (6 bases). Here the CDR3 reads CASSGTLAGELFF. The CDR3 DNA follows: TGTGCCAGTTCCGGGACTCTCGCCGGGGAGCTGTTTTTT.